A selection of T cell receptor beta chains follows, all from one sample in a study of neurological immune-mediated disorders. One entry per CDR3 protein results from TCRdb running MiXCR on the 5' RACE reads. The sample holds some 66,000 distinct CDR3 sequences; nearly 3.5% are singletons and the top ten take 3% to 4%. Sequencing was performed on PBMCs. The origin of the receptors is a middle-aged man with multiple sclerosis. The conserved cysteine and the conserved F or W are not part of the CDR3 here. Fields, in order: J gene, D gene, V gene, CDR3 protein. A D gene is named only where the DNA matches it firmly.

J: TRBJ1-1; D: -; V: TRBV6-2/TRBV6-3; CDR3: ASSRTGAMNTEAF
J: TRBJ2-3; D: -; V: TRBV10-1; CDR3: ASGDTGTGTDTQY
J: TRBJ2-1; D: -; V: TRBV5-1; CDR3: ASSWGTYNEQF
J: TRBJ2-3; D: -; V: TRBV10-3; CDR3: AITGEGTQY
J: TRBJ1-1; D: -; V: TRBV5-4; CDR3: ASTLGGAAGNTEAF
J: TRBJ1-5; D: -; V: TRBV6-6; CDR3: ASSSGFLQHQH
J: TRBJ1-2; D: TRBD1; V: TRBV29-1; CDR3: SVELQGGYGYT
J: TRBJ1-1; D: TRBD1; V: TRBV2; CDR3: ASNGQGRGTEAF
J: TRBJ2-1; D: TRBD2; V: TRBV5-8; CDR3: ASSLASLSSGSPHEQF
J: TRBJ1-5; D: -; V: TRBV6-2/TRBV6-3; CDR3: ASSYDSFNQPQH
J: TRBJ2-7; D: TRBD1; V: TRBV7-9; CDR3: ASSHGGDRAYEQY
J: TRBJ1-1; D: -; V: TRBV3-1; CDR3: ASSQVGSEAF
J: TRBJ2-6; D: -; V: TRBV5-1; CDR3: ASSLGQGGNVLT
J: TRBJ1-1; D: -; V: TRBV29-1; CDR3: SVVKTGWANTEAF
J: TRBJ2-3; D: TRBD2; V: TRBV20-1; CDR3: SATRTSGASTDTQY
J: TRBJ1-1; D: -; V: TRBV5-1; CDR3: ASRTQGNTEAF
J: TRBJ1-1; D: -; V: TRBV5-1; CDR3: ASSLAPMGLNTEAF
J: TRBJ2-4; D: -; V: TRBV5-1; CDR3: ASSFTGAKNIQY